This T cell receptor (beta chain) was sequenced in a study of post-analysis software for immune sequencing data. TCR beta libraries were prepared from cDNA with unique molecular identifiers. Input populations of 1 to 10 million T cells gave rise to 500,000 to 600,000 cDNA molecules. One entry per CDR3 protein results from TCRdb running MiXCR on the PCR reads. Counted here are 820,000 or so distinct CDR3 sequences, roughly 58% occurring once; the ten biggest clones make up roughly 4.4%. The study's findings and limits: Under the F measure, samples that were prepared in one batch clustered strongly together. Five or six TRBV segments were more frequent in patients than controls; TRBV5-6, TRBV5-1 and TRBV20-1 belonged to this group. Controls' normalized Chao1 diversity significantly exceeded that of multiple sclerosis patients.

To note about this clonotype: What it binds is unknown.

Germline lookup yields CDR1 DFQATT and CDR2 SNEGSKA (reference sequence). The V segment lost 8 bases and the J segment 4 bases; nucleotides outside the gene matches: 22. This CDR3 comprises 19 residues. The TCR sequence derives from a girl between 10 and 17 years old with multiple sclerosis. This chain connects TRBV20-1 to TRBJ2-5; 13 bases agree with TRBD2. Sequencing used blood. CDR3 sequence: CSLRSSGLAGEGPGETQYF. The CDR3 DNA reads as TGCAGTCTCAGGAGTAGCGGACTAGCGGGAGAAGGGCCAGGAGAGACCCAGTACTTC.